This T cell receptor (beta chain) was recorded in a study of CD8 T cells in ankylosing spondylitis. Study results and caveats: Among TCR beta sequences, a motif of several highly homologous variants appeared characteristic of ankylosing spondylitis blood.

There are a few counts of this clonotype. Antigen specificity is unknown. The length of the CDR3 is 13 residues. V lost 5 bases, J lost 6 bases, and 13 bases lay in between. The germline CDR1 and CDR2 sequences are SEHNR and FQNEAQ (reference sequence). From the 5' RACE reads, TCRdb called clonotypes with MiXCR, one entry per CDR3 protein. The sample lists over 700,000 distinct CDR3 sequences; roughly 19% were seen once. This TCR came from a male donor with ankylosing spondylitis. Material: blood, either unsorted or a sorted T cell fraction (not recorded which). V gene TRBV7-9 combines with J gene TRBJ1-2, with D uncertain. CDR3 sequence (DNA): TGTGCCAGCAGCCCGGCCTTTATCGATGGCTACACCTTC. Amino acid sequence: CASSPAFIDGYTF.